The T cell receptor beta chain under discussion was sequenced for a study of shared clonotypes between healthy human individuals. Study-wide points: The researchers took only blood, and tissue repertoires probably look different. The represented genetic and exposure-history diversity was limited by the small number of donors. Larger estimated richness was generally seen in naive subsets than in memory subsets. Some naive CD4 clonotypes, 4% to 6%, turned up in common across a handful of donors.

For this clone: The antigen is not known.

V dropped 5 bases and J dropped 1 base, with 14 bases sitting between them. Germline CDR1 and CDR2: SEHNR and FQNEAQ (reference sequence). This CDR3 has 16 residues. Repertoires were generated with immunoSEQ multiplex PCR, while TCRdb's copy carries only in-frame clones and drops some. The sample shows about 580,000 clones, 98% of them seen only once. The naive CD8 population came from CD45RO-negative cells selected for CCR7, without terminally differentiated effector memory CD45RA+ cells. The sequencing input was naive CD8+ T cells sorted from blood. This chain uses TRBV7-9 with TRBJ2-2; possibly TRBD2 for D (6 bases). The source is a man aged 25-40 years in good health. The CDR3 DNA reads as TGTGCCAGCAGCCCCCCGGGGCGGGGGAACACCGGGGAGCTGTTTTTT. This sequence encodes CASSPPGRGNTGELFF.